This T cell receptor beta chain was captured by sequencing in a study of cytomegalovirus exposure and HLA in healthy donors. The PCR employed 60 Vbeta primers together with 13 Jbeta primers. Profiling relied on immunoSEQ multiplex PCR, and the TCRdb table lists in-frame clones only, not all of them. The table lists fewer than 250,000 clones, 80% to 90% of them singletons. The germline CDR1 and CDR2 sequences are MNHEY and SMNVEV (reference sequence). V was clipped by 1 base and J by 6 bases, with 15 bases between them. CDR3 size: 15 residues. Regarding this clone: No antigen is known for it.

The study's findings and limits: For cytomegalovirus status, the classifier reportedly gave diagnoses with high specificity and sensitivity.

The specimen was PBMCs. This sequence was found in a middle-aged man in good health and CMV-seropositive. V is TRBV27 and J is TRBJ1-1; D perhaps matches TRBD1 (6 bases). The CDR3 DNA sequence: TGTGCCAGCAGTTTATTACAGGGTCTAGTCTCTGAAGCTTTCTTT. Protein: CASSLLQGLVSEAFF.